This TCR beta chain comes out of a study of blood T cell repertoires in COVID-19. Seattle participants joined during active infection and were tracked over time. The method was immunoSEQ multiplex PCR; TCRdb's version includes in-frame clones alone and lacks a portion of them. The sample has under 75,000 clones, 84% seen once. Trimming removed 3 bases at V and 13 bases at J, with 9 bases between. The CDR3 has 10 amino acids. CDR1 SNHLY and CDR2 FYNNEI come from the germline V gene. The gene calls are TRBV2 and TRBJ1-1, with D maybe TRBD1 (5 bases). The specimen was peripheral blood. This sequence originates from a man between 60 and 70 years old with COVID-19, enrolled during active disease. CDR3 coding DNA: TGTGCCAGCAGTGAGGACACAGGTTTCTTT. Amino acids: CASSEDTGFF. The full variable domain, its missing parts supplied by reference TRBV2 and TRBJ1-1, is EPEVTQTPSHQVTQMGQEVILRCVPISNHLYFYWYRQILGQKVEFLVSFYNNEISEKSEIFDDQFSVERPDGSNFTLKIRSTKLEDSAMYFCASSEDTGFFGQGTRLTVV.